This is a list of T cell receptor beta chains from one sample in a study of regulatory and conventional T cells in RAG deficiency. Measured with immunoSEQ multiplex PCR; TCRdb has only the in-frame clones, and not every one. Found here are 7,000 to 8,500 clones, around nine tenths of them singletons; the top ten hold 1.3% to 1.5%. These sequences were also reported in another study, on regulatory T cells.

Sequencing was done on a sample of CD127- CD25+ CD4+ Tregs sorted from blood. The receptors derive from a human donor in good health. CDR3s include the opening cysteine and the closing phenylalanine or tryptophan. The D gene is left open where the match is weak. Clone size is stated in some rows and not others, as once, few, many or a class when expanded.

j_call | d_call | v_call | clone_size | cdr3_aa | cdr3_nt
TRBJ1-1 | TRBD1 | TRBV6-6 | NA | CASTPRTGSQSEAFF | TGTGCCAGCACCCCAAGGACAGGGTCGCAGTCTGAAGCTTTCTTT
TRBJ2-3 | NA | TRBV19 | NA | CASSAGGTDTQYF | TGTGCCAGTAGTGCAGGGGGCACAGATACGCAGTATTTT
TRBJ2-6 | NA | TRBV19 | NA | CASSDQSSGANVLTF | TGTGCCAGTAGCGATCAGTCCTCTGGGGCCAACGTCCTGACTTTC
TRBJ2-7 | TRBD1 | TRBV5-1 | NA | CASSLQLTGGYEQYF | TGCGCCAGCAGCTTACAATTGACAGGGGGCTACGAGCAGTACTTC
TRBJ1-2 | TRBD1 | TRBV28 | NA | CASSLGPGQQGYTF | TGTGCCAGCAGCCTAGGACCGGGACAGCAAGGCTACACCTTC
TRBJ1-2 | NA | TRBV6-1 | NA | CANSRGTLTYGYTF | TGTGCCAACAGTCGCGGGACGTTGACTTATGGCTACACCTTC
TRBJ1-2 | NA | TRBV6-1 | once | CASSESGRGRGYTF | TGTGCCAGCAGTGAAAGTGGGCGGGGCCGGGGCTACACCTTC
TRBJ1-2 | TRBD1 | TRBV5-1 | NA | CASSTGQALGDGYTF | TGCGCCAGCAGTACGGGACAGGCGCTTGGCGACGGCTACACCTTC
TRBJ1-6 | TRBD1 | TRBV27 | NA | CASSYSTGVDSPLHF | TGTGCCAGCAGTTATTCGACAGGGGTTGATTCACCCCTCCACTTT
TRBJ2-2 | NA | TRBV7-2 | NA | CASGGGNTGELFF | TGTGCCAGCGGGGGAGGGAACACCGGGGAGCTGTTTTTT
TRBJ1-2 | TRBD1 | TRBV7-3 | NA | CASSLPTGNGYTF | TGTGCCAGCAGCCTGCCGACAGGGAACGGCTACACCTTC
TRBJ2-3 | NA | TRBV5-1 | NA | CASSLGLTDTQYF | TGCGCCAGCAGCCTGGGACTCACAGATACGCAGTATTTT
TRBJ1-4 | TRBD1 | TRBV6-5 | NA | CASSSQGAGNEKLFF | TGTGCCAGCAGTTCGCAGGGGGCGGGTAACGAAAAACTGTTTTTT
TRBJ2-1 | NA | TRBV19 | NA | CASTTGSNYNEQFF | TGTGCCAGTACTACGGGATCGAATTACAATGAGCAGTTCTTC
TRBJ1-3 | NA | TRBV6-6 | few | CASSYNAGSGGNTIYF | TGTGCCAGCAGTTACAACGCAGGATCTGGAGGAAACACCATATATTTT
TRBJ1-2 | NA | TRBV6-1 | NA | CASSFVTGQGYTF | TGTGCCAGCAGCTTTGTAACAGGTCAAGGCTACACCTTC
TRBJ1-6 | TRBD1 | TRBV6-5 | NA | CASSQGQGNSPLHF | TGTGCCAGCAGCCAGGGACAGGGGAATTCACCCCTCCACTTT
TRBJ2-7 | NA | TRBV2 | NA | CASTGSYEQYF | TGTGCCAGCACGGGGTCCTACGAGCAGTACTTC
TRBJ1-6 | NA | TRBV30 | NA | CAWVRKTPYNSPLHF | TGTGCCTGGGTGAGAAAAACCCCCTATAATTCACCCCTCCACTTT
TRBJ2-3 | NA | TRBV5-6 | NA | CASTLSGNKDTQYF | TGTGCCAGCACCCTTTCGGGGAACAAAGATACGCAGTATTTT
TRBJ1-2 | NA | TRBV2 | NA | CASSRPGLGQAPGF | TGTGCCAGCAGCCGCCCTGGGTTGGGTCAAGCGCCTGGCTTC
TRBJ1-5 | NA | TRBV12-2 | NA | CASRPGTGWAFWDGQPQHF | TGTGCAAGTCGCCCTGGGACAGGGTGGGCCTTTTGGGATGGTCAGCCCCAGCATTTT
TRBJ2-2 | NA | TRBV18 | NA | CASSPRREGTGELFF | TGTGCCAGCTCACCTCGGCGGGAAGGCACCGGGGAGCTGTTTTTT
TRBJ2-6 | NA | TRBV28 | NA | CASSLAGSGANVLTF | TGTGCCAGCAGTTTGGCGGGGTCTGGGGCCAACGTCCTGACTTTC
TRBJ2-7 | NA | TRBV2 | NA | CASSLGLPREQYF | TGTGCCAGCAGTTTAGGACTCCCTCGAGAGCAGTACTTC
TRBJ2-7 | NA | TRBV9 | NA | CASSASSFTYEQYF | TGTGCCAGCAGCGCCTCGAGTTTCACCTACGAGCAGTACTTC